This TCR beta chain was documented in a study of blood T cell repertoires in COVID-19. Background on the study: PBMCs, B-cell-depleted T cells, or T cells provided the cDNA or gDNA that made up the material.

The CDR3 is 14 residues long. Losses at the gene ends were 3 bases for V and 4 bases for J; bases not matched to a gene: 3. The V gene's germline CDR1 is SEHNR and CDR2 FQNEAQ (reference sequence). Source study methods: By means of reference gene primer amplification, nucleated cell counts were estimated. Libraries were prepared by immunoSEQ multiplex PCR; TCRdb keeps only in-frame clonotypes and omits some of them. The DNA gave D and trimming, while V, J and clone size come from that table. This table has about 120,000 clones, 85% to 90% appearing once. This receptor was taken from a human donor with acute or convalescent COVID-19. The donor label of this sample is uncertain. The V call is TRBV7-9, the J call TRBJ2-7; 10 nucleotides line up with TRBD1. Sequenced sample: peripheral blood. As DNA, the CDR3 is TGTGCCAGCAGCTTCGACAGGGGGCCGTACGAGCAGTACTTC. Protein sequence: CASSFDRGPYEQYF.